The source of this T cell receptor beta chain is a study of T cell responses to AZD1222 COVID-19 vaccine. In regard to this clone: Its antigen is as yet unknown.

Whole-study findings and limits: Only a handful of AZD1222 recipients were seropositive at baseline. Spike-wide coverage was observed for vaccine-associated CD4 TCRs, with dominant responses at 160-218 and 743-854. White British ancestry dominated among donors, who included more females, and clonal diversity was possibly underestimated.

The protocol was immunoSEQ multiplex PCR, while the TCRdb copy is restricted to in-frame clones and leaves out a portion. The sample has fewer than 85,000 clones; about nine tenths are singletons. The CDR3 contains 14 residues. V was pared by 3 bases and J by 0 bases, with 9 bases between. Germline loops: CDR1 DFQATT, CDR2 SNEGSKA (reference sequence). This chain links TRBV20-1 with TRBJ1-5; a weak D match, TRBD1 (5 bases). The sequence was collected from an adult who received the AZD1222 COVID-19 vaccine. Sequences were derived from peripheral blood, sampled 28 days after the second AZD1222 dose. The DNA of the CDR3 is TGCAGTGCTAGTCCCGGGGCTAGCAATCAGCCCCAGCATTTT. Its translation is CSASPGASNQPQHF.